The 25 T cell receptor beta chains below come from one sample, sequenced in a study of OX40 agonist ivuxolimab in advanced cancers. Sequencing was performed with immunoSEQ multiplex PCR; in TCRdb, only in-frame clones are kept and a portion is missing. The sample holds about 75,000 clones, about nine tenths seen once. Here the sequenced sample was CD4+ or CD8+ T cells sorted from blood, taken in a trial of the OX40 agonist ivuxolimab. Receptor source: an adult with an advanced solid tumor such as melanoma, head and neck, liver or kidney cancer.

The chain employs TRBV11-2 and TRBJ1-1, with D possibly TRBD1 on 6 matching bases. Trimming took 1 base from V and 6 from J, leaving 15 bases between them. The CDR3 is made up of 15 amino acids. From germline, CDR1 is SGHAT and CDR2 FQNNGV. The CDR3 spells CASSLGLGGAAEAFF. The CDR3 region has the DNA TGTGCCAGCAGCTTAGGTCTTGGGGGCGCCGCTGAAGCTTTCTTT.

V and J are TRBV4-3 and TRBJ2-2; no firm D call. Germline V gene lookup returns CDR1 LGHNA and CDR2 YSLEER. The CDR3 contains 11 residues. V lost 3 bases and J 8 bases, leaving 4 bases between the germline ends. Here the CDR3 DNA reads TGCGCCAGCAGCCACGCTGGGGAGCTGTTTTTT. Residues: CASSHAGELFF.

V is TRBV7-2 and J is TRBJ2-1; D gene unclear. This CDR3 is 15 amino acids long. Germline V gene lookup returns CDR1 SGHTA and CDR2 FQGNSA. The V and J ends lost 5 bases and 0 bases respectively, with 11 bases between them. The CDR3 DNA is TGTGCCAGCAGCACCGGGCCCAGCTCCTACAATGAGCAGTTCTTC. The encoded protein is CASSTGPSSYNEQFF.

The gene calls are TRBV9 and TRBJ2-3, with 10 bases identical to TRBD2. The germline V gene has CDR1 SGDLS and CDR2 YYNGEE. The CDR3 sequence is 18 residues long. Trimming at V came to 2 bases and at J to 0 bases, leaving 9 bases not matched to a gene. CDR3: CASSVALAGGLSTDTQYF. The CDR3 DNA is TGTGCCAGCAGCGTTGCGTTAGCGGGAGGACTTAGCACAGATACGCAGTATTTT. The whole variable domain, remainder taken from reference TRBV9 and TRBJ2-3, is DSGVTQTPKHLITATGQRVTLRCSPRSGDLSVYWYQQSLDQGLQFLIQYYNGEERAKGNILERFSAQQFPDLHSELNLSSLELGDSALYFCASSVALAGGLSTDTQYFGPGTRLTVL.

The chain couples TRBV18 to TRBJ2-2, with D hard to call. Germline V gene sequence: CDR1 KGHSH, CDR2 LQKENI. The V and J ends lost 3 bases and 2 bases respectively, with 10 bases between them. The CDR3 is 15 amino acids. CDR3 sequence (DNA): TGTGCCAGCTCACCGGAGACAACTAACACCGGGGAGCTGTTTTTT. Amino acid sequence: CASSPETTNTGELFF.

This chain connects TRBV29-1 to TRBJ2-5; maybe TRBD1 (5 bases). CDR1 is SQVTM and CDR2 is ANQGSEA in the germline V gene. This CDR3 is 12 amino acids long. V lost 4 bases and J 5 bases, leaving 11 bases between the germline ends. The CDR3 spells CSVVRGSETQYF. CDR3 nucleotides: TGCAGCGTTGTTAGGGGTTCGGAGACCCAGTACTTC.

V usage is TRBV11-2 and J usage is TRBJ2-1; D could derive from TRBD1 or TRBD2 (5 bases each). The CDR3 has 14 amino acids. V was clipped by 4 bases and J by 3 bases, with 10 bases between them. Germline CDR1 is SGHAT and CDR2 is FQNNGV. CDR3 sequence reads: CASSYLGVYNEQFF. The CDR3 DNA sequence: TGTGCCAGCAGCTACCTGGGGGTCTACAATGAGCAGTTCTTC. Variable domain in full (rest from reference TRBV11-2 and TRBJ2-1): EAGVAQSPRYKIIEKRQSVAFWCNPISGHATLYWYQQILGQGPKLLIQFQNNGVVDDSQLPKDRFSAERLKGVDSTLKIQPAKLEDSAVYLCASSYLGVYNEQFFGPGTRLTVL.

V gene TRBV2 combines with J gene TRBJ2-1, with 11 bases that match TRBD2. This CDR3 is built from 15 residues. The germline V gene has CDR1 SNHLY and CDR2 FYNNEI. V lost 7 bases to trimming and J lost 3 bases; unmatched junction nucleotides: 5. CDR3 sequence (DNA): TGTGCCAGCATGAGGGGGACTAGCGGCTACAATGAGCAGTTCTTC. Protein: CASMRGTSGYNEQFF.

The V and J genes are TRBV5-6 and TRBJ2-3, with a possible D match to TRBD1 (5 bases). Germline V gives CDR1 SGHDT, CDR2 YYEEEE. Trimming stripped 2 bases from V and 4 bases from J, with 8 bases between. This CDR3 is 13 amino acids long. The CDR3 loop is CASSFAGPDTQYF. CDR3 nucleotide sequence: TGTGCCAGCAGCTTTGCAGGGCCAGATACGCAGTATTTT. The whole variable domain, filled in from reference TRBV5-6 and TRBJ2-3, reads DAGVTQSPTHLIKTRGQQVTLRCSPKSGHDTVSWYQQALGQGPQFIFQYYEEEERQRGNFPDRFSGHQFPNYSSELNVNALLLGDSALYLCASSFAGPDTQYFGPGTRLTVL.

The chain recombines TRBV30 with TRBJ1-5, with D perhaps TRBD1 (6 bases). The CDR3 has 14 amino acids. The V end was cut by 3 bases, the J end by 3 bases, with 12 bases between. From germline, CDR1 is GTSNPN and CDR2 SVGIG (reference sequence). The CDR3 sequence: CAWSGGQVNQPQHF. Here the CDR3 DNA reads TGTGCCTGGAGCGGGGGGCAGGTCAATCAGCCCCAGCATTTT. Using reference TRBV30 and TRBJ1-5 for the parts outside the CDR3, the full variable domain is SQTIHQWPATLVQPVGSPLSLECTVEGTSNPNLYWYRQAAGRGLQLLFYSVGIGQISSEVPQNLSASRPQDRQFILSSKKLLLSDSGFYLCAWSGGQVNQPQHFGDGTRLSIL.

This chain uses TRBV6-5 with TRBJ2-1; D may be TRBD2 (6 bases). CDR1 MNHEY and CDR2 SVGAGI come from the germline V gene. V lost 11 bases, J lost 5 bases, and 19 bases lay in between. The CDR3 totals 14 residues. CDR3 region: CAGRRRAGDNEQFF. CDR3 bases: TGTGCCGGGAGGCGGAGGGCGGGCGACAATGAGCAGTTCTTC.

The J gene is TRBJ1-2, the V gene TRBV9, with 7 nucleotides matching TRBD1. J gave up 4 bases and V 5 bases, and 11 bases lay outside the gene matches. There are 15 residues in the CDR3. CDR1 and CDR2 from the germline V gene are SGDLS and YYNGEE. CDR3 nucleotides: TGTGCCAGCAGTGACCTCGGGACAGCAAGCTATGGCTACACCTTC. Translating gives CASSDLGTASYGYTF.

The gene calls are TRBV5-1 and TRBJ2-2, with TRBD2 matching 10 bases. This CDR3 has 15 residues. Trimming removed 0 bases from V and 5 bases from J; junction bases left unmatched: 1. Germline CDR1 SGHRS, CDR2 YFSETQ. CDR3 DNA sequence: TGCGCCAGCAGCTTGGGGACTAGCGGAACCGGGGAGCTGTTTTTT. Its protein is CASSLGTSGTGELFF. The full variable domain, rest sourced from reference TRBV5-1 and TRBJ2-2, is KAGVTQTPRYLIKTRGQQVTLSCSPISGHRSVSWYQQTPGQGLQFLFEYFSETQRNKGNFPGRFSGRQFSNSRSEMNVSTLELGDSALYLCASSLGTSGTGELFFGEGSRLTVL.

The gene calls are TRBV18 and TRBJ2-1; 7 bases align to TRBD1. The CDR3 runs to 14 residues. Germline CDR1 reads KGHSH; CDR2 reads LQKENI. The J segment lost 4 bases and the V segment lost 6 bases, leaving 6 bases of the junction unmatched. The CDR3 region is CASSPRDRYNEQFF. CDR3 DNA sequence: TGTGCCAGCTCGCCAAGGGACAGATACAATGAGCAGTTCTTC.

V gene TRBV19 combines with J gene TRBJ2-4, with 7 bases aligning to TRBD1. CDR1 is LNHDA and CDR2 is SQIVND in the germline V gene (reference sequence). V lost 2 bases to trimming and J lost 7 bases; unmatched junction nucleotides: 5. There are 14 residues in the CDR3. The CDR3 nucleotides read TGTGCCAGTAGTATAACAGGGGTTGGGAACATTCAGTACTTC. Encoded protein: CASSITGVGNIQYF.

The chain recombines TRBV6-5 with TRBJ1-1; TRBD1 matches at 8 bases. The V segment lost 3 bases and the J segment 3 bases; nucleotides outside the gene matches: 9. CDR1 and CDR2 from the germline V gene are MNHEY and SVGAGI. The CDR3 runs to 16 residues. DNA of the CDR3: TGTGCCAGCAGTTATAGGACAGGGCTTATCGACACTGAAGCTTTCTTT. Translating gives CASSYRTGLIDTEAFF.

The chain recombines TRBV6-1 with TRBJ2-1, with D hard to call. V lost 7 bases and J 6 bases, leaving 13 bases between the germline ends. The V gene's germline CDR1 is MNHNS and CDR2 SASEGT. The length of the CDR3 is 13 residues. DNA of the CDR3: TGTGCCAGCAACACCTATCAGCGCAATGAGCAGTTCTTC. This gives the protein CASNTYQRNEQFF.

This clone was seen once. The gene calls are TRBV6-1 and TRBJ1-1; no firm D call. The CDR3 length is 15 residues. V shed 1 base and J shed 0 bases, with 9 bases lying between them. Germline CDR1 MNHNS, CDR2 SASEGT. In DNA form, the CDR3 reads TGTGCCAGCAGTGAAGTGGCAGGATTGAACACTGAAGCTTTCTTT. As protein: CASSEVAGLNTEAFF.

This chain joins TRBV7-2 and TRBJ2-1; the D gene could be TRBD1 or TRBD2 (5 bases each). Between the trimmed V and J ends, which lost 2 bases and 2 bases, there was a span of 13 bases. CDR3 size: 16 residues. CDR1 is SGHTA and CDR2 is FQGNSA in the germline V gene. The CDR3 coding sequence is TGTGCCAGCAGCTTATGGCCGGGGCCACCCTACAATGAGCAGTTCTTC. This encodes CASSLWPGPPYNEQFF.

V and J are TRBV7-8 and TRBJ2-3; TRBD2 matches 7 bases. Germline V CDR1 and CDR2: SGHVS, FQNEAQ. The CDR3 consists of 15 residues. The trim removed 8 bases at V and 2 bases at J, leaving 10 bases unmatched. This CDR3 reads CASSTAGVYTDTQYF. CDR3 DNA: TGTGCCAGCTCCACGGCGGGGGTTTACACAGATACGCAGTATTTT.

The chain carries TRBV4-3 and TRBJ2-3; 8 nucleotides match TRBD2. CDR3 length: 20 residues. The V and J ends lost 0 bases and 0 bases, in that order; junction bases with no gene match: 14. Germline CDR1 LGHNA, CDR2 YSLEER. The CDR3 reads CASSQDLRAGGQTSTDTQYF. CDR3 in DNA: TGCGCCAGCAGCCAAGATCTTCGGGCGGGAGGACAGACTAGCACAGATACGCAGTATTTT.

The chain carries TRBV11-2 and TRBJ2-7, with D perhaps TRBD1 (6 bases). The CDR3 covers 13 residues. The germline V and J ends were trimmed by 6 bases and 3 bases, with 12 bases remaining between them. Germline CDR1 and CDR2: SGHAT and FQNNGV. Written as DNA, the CDR3 is TGTGCCAGCAGTGGACAGCAAATCTACGAGCAGTACTTC. This sequence encodes CASSGQQIYEQYF.

This chain uses TRBV10-3 with TRBJ1-2, with D possibly TRBD1 on 6 matching bases. The germline V and J ends were trimmed by 3 bases and 8 bases, with 13 bases remaining between them. Per the germline V gene, CDR1 is ENHRY and CDR2 is SYGVKD. The CDR3 runs 13 residues. CDR3 region: CAISETGSEGYTF. Here the CDR3 DNA reads TGTGCCATCAGTGAAACAGGGTCCGAGGGCTACACCTTC.

V is TRBV20-1 and J is TRBJ1-2; D is unresolved. This CDR3 has 11 residues. CDR1 is DFQATT, CDR2 SNEGSKA, per germline (reference sequence). The ends were cut back, 5 bases at V and 6 bases at J, with 10 bases in the middle. CDR3 region: CSAGRSNGYTF. Written as DNA, the CDR3 is TGCAGTGCTGGCCGCTCCAATGGCTACACCTTC.

The chain has TRBV28 and TRBJ2-7; 11 nucleotides align to TRBD1. The CDR3 spans 16 residues. Germline V gene data show CDR1 as MDHEN and CDR2 as SYDVKM. Germline trimming cut 4 bases from V and 3 bases from J; bases unmatched to any gene: 8. CDR3 residues: CASSSPPGTGGYEQYF. Here the CDR3 DNA reads TGTGCCAGCAGTTCCCCCCCCGGGACAGGGGGCTACGAGCAGTACTTC. The full variable domain, in which reference TRBV28 and TRBJ2-7 provide the parts outside the CDR3, is DVKVTQSSRYLVKRTGEKVFLECVQDMDHENMFWYRQDPGLGLRLIYFSYDVKMKEKGDIPEGYSVSREKKERFSLILESASTNQTSMYLCASSSPPGTGGYEQYFGPGTRLTVT.